These 13 T cell receptor beta chains share one sample of origin, sequenced in a study of blood T cells in healthy people across ages. Alongside a J-beta primer mix, a sample-barcoded 5' primer served in a second PCR lasting about 6 to 12 cycles. Via MiXCR, TCRdb re-called the 5' RACE reads, giving one row per CDR3 protein. The sample has almost 1 million distinct CDR3 sequences, roughly 50% seen once. Sequenced sample: blood. The receptors were gathered from a woman aged 60-75 years in good health.

The gene calls are TRBV20-1 and TRBJ2-3, with TRBD2 matching 8 bases. Trimming took 5 bases from V and 0 from J; bases not matched to a gene: 7. Germline CDR1 DFQATT, CDR2 SNEGSKA (reference sequence). The CDR3 totals 15 residues. The CDR3 region is CSAHHGGGSTDTQYF. The CDR3, as DNA: TGCAGTGCTCACCACGGGGGGGGGAGCACAGATACGCAGTATTTT.

The chain combines TRBV28 with TRBJ1-2; D remains ambiguous. The CDR3 is 13 residues long. Between the trimmed V and J ends, which lost 0 bases and 7 bases, there was a span of 9 bases. Germline values: CDR1 MDHEN, CDR2 SYDVKM. The CDR3 coding sequence is TGTGCCAGCAGTTTATGGGAGGAGGGTGGCTACACCTTC. This translates into CASSLWEEGGYTF.

This clonotype was seen at least ten times. This rearrangement joins TRBV29-1 to TRBJ2-3; no firm D call. The CDR3 loop spans 13 amino acids. The germline V gene has CDR1 SQVTM and CDR2 ANQGSEA. Trimming removed 3 bases at V and 5 bases at J, with 12 bases between. The CDR3 DNA sequence: TGCAGCGTTGACGACCAGAGTAAAGATACGCAGTATTTT. Its protein product is CSVDDQSKDTQYF.

This clonotype has more than one count but fewer than ten. The CDR3 is CASSVGAPGQGTLARNEQYF. The CDR3 DNA sequence: TGTGCCAGCAGCGTAGGGGCCCCGGGACAGGGAACCCTGGCTAGGAACGAGCAGTACTTC. The gene calls are TRBV9 and TRBJ2-7; TRBD1 agrees at 9 bases. The CDR3 totals 20 residues. V lost 0 bases, J lost 5 bases, and 21 bases stayed unmatched. Germline V CDR1 and CDR2: SGDLS, YYNGEE.

A few counts support this clonotype. The rearrangement links TRBV9 to TRBJ2-5; no definite D call. Judging by the DNA end, TRBJ2-7 fits better; the J call may be wrong. Germline V gene lookup returns CDR1 SGDLS and CDR2 YYNGEE. This CDR3 is built from 14 residues. CDR3 amino acids: CASSVGVSQYEQYF. Written as DNA, the CDR3 is TGTGCCAGCAGCGTAGGGGTTAGCCAATACGAGCAGTACTTC.

The rearrangement uses TRBV5-5 and TRBJ2-7; 8 positions match TRBD2. The CDR3 spans 17 residues. J lost 4 bases, V lost 4 bases, and 16 bases had no gene match. Germline values: CDR1 SGHKS, CDR2 YYEKEE (reference sequence). CDR3 region: CASSRTPIIEREYEQYF. Written as DNA, the CDR3 is TGTGCCAGCAGCAGGACCCCTATTATTGAGCGGGAGTACGAGCAGTACTTC.

The chain is built from TRBV20-1 and TRBJ1-1; 9 bases align to TRBD1. This CDR3 has 15 residues. The V and J ends lost 6 bases and 5 bases, in that order; junction bases with no gene match: 13. The V gene's germline CDR1 is DFQATT and CDR2 SNEGSKA (reference sequence). CDR3 amino acids: CSAESRDRAGTEAFF. In nucleotides, the CDR3 is TGCAGTGCCGAGTCCCGGGACAGGGCAGGGACTGAAGCTTTCTTT.

V is TRBV25-1 and J is TRBJ2-3; weak D call: TRBD2 (6 bases). The CDR3 contains 16 residues. CDR1 and CDR2 (germline): MGHDK, SYGVNS. The V and J ends lost 5 bases and 4 bases respectively, with 19 bases between them. The CDR3 spells CASSPTLLGGADTQYF. The CDR3 nucleotides are TGTGCCAGCAGTCCTACGCTCCTAGGAGGGGCAGATACGCAGTATTTT.

V gene TRBV6-5 combines with J gene TRBJ2-7; 10 bases match TRBD1. Germline values: CDR1 MNHEY, CDR2 SVGAGI. The CDR3 extends over 14 amino acids. V was pared by 5 bases and J by 4 bases, with 5 bases of the junction left unmatched. CDR3 sequence: CASSVGTGVYEQYF. In DNA form, the CDR3 reads TGTGCCAGCAGTGTCGGGACAGGGGTGTACGAGCAGTACTTC.

V gene TRBV9 combines with J gene TRBJ2-1; TRBD1 matches 8 bases. Germline values: CDR1 SGDLS, CDR2 YYNGEE. Trimming removed 0 bases from V and 5 bases from J; junction bases left unmatched: 4. The CDR3 is 15 residues long. CDR3 sequence (DNA): TGTGCCAGCAGCGTAGGAAGCAGGGGGCACAATGAGCAGTTCTTC. Translation: CASSVGSRGHNEQFF.

This clonotype was counted only a few times. V gene TRBV10-3 combines with J gene TRBJ1-5, with 9 bases aligning to TRBD1. V lost 2 bases and J lost 3; bases outside the gene matches: 14. The CDR3 loop spans 19 amino acids. Per germline, CDR1 ENHRY and CDR2 SYGVKD. DNA of the CDR3: TGTGCCATCAGTGAGACCCCCCCGGGACAGGGAAGGAACAATCAGCCCCAGCATTTT. Its translation is CAISETPPGQGRNNQPQHF.

The V gene is TRBV28, the J gene TRBJ1-6, with no clear D. Germline V gives CDR1 MDHEN, CDR2 SYDVKM. This CDR3 has 13 residues. Trimming shortened V by 7 bases and J by 7 bases, and 11 bases separated the two germline ends. CDR3 in DNA: TGTGCCAGCAACGGACCGTTAAATTCACCCCTCCACTTT. Translating gives CASNGPLNSPLHF.

This clonotype was seen a few times. The chain carries TRBV10-2 and TRBJ1-2, with 10 bases matching TRBD1. CDR3 length equals 14 residues. Unmatched junction bases numbered 3, after V lost 4 bases and J lost 4 bases. Germline V gene lookup returns CDR1 WSHSY and CDR2 SAAADI. CDR3 protein: CASSGQGAVYGYTF. In DNA, the CDR3 is TGCGCCAGCAGTGGACAGGGGGCTGTCTATGGCTACACCTTC.